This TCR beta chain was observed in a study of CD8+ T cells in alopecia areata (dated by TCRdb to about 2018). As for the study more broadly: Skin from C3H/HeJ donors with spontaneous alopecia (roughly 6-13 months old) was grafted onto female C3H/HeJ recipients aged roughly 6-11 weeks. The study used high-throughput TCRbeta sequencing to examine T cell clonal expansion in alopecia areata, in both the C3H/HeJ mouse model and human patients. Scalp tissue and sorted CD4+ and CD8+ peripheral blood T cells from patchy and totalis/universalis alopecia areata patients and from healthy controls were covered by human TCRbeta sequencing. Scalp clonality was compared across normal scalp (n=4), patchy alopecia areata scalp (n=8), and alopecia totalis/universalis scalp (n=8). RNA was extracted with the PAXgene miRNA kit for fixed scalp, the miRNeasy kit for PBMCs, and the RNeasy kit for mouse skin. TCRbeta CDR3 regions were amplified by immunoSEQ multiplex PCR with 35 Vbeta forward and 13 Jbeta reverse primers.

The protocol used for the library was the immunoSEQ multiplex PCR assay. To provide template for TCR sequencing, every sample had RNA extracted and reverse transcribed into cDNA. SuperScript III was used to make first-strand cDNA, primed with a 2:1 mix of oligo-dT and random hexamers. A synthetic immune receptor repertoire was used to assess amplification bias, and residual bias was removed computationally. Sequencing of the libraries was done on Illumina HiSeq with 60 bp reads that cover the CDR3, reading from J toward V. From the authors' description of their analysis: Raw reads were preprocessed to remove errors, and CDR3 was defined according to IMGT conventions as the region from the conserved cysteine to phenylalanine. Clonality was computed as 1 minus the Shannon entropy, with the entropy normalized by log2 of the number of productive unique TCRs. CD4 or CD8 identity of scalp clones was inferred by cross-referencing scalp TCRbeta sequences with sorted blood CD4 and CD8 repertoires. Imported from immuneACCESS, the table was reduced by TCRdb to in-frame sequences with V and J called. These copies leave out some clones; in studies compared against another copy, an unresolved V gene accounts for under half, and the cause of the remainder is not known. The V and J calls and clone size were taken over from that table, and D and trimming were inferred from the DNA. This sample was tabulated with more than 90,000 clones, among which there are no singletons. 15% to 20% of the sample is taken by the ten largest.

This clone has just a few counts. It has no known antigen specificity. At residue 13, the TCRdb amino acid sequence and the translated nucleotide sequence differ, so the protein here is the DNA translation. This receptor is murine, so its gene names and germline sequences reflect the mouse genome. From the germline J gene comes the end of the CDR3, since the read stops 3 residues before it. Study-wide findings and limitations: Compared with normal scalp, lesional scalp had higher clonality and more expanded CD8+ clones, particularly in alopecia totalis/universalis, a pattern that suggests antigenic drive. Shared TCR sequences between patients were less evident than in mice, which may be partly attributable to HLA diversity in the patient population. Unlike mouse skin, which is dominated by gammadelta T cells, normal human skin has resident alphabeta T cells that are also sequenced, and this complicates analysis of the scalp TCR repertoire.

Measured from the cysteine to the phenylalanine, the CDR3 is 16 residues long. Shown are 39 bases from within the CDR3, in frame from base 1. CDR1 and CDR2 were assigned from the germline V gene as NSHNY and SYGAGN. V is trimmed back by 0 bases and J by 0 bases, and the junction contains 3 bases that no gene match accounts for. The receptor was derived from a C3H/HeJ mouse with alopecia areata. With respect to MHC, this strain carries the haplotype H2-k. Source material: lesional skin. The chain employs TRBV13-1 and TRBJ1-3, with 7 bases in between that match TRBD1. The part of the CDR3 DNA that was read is TGTGCCAGCAGTGATGCAGGGGGTTATTCTGGAAATACG. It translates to CASSDAGGYSGNT. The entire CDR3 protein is CASSDAGGYSGNTLYF.